Given below is one TCR beta chain in context. This record belongs to a study of cytomegalovirus exposure and HLA in healthy donors. J lost 3 bases, V lost 2 bases, and 9 bases had no gene match. The CDR3 spans 17 residues. Germline CDR1 and CDR2: SGHVS and FQNEAQ. PCR used 60 Vbeta primers and 13 Jbeta primers. Only in-frame clones appear in the TCRdb table, and some are missing; sequencing was by immunoSEQ multiplex PCR. The sample carries around 98,000 clones, about 70% recorded once. The receptor was derived from a female donor in good health and CMV-seronegative. V is TRBV7-8 and J is TRBJ1-5, with 8 bases matching TRBD1. Input material: PBMCs. The CDR3 loop reads CASSLTRPGGSNQPQHF. The CDR3, as DNA: TGTGCCAGCAGCTTAACCCGGCCAGGGGGCTCCAATCAGCCCCAGCATTTT. Full variable domain (rest looked up from reference TRBV7-8 and TRBJ1-5): GAGVSQSPRYKVAKRGQDVALRCDPISGHVSLFWYQQALGQGPEFLTYFQNEAQLDKSGLPSDRFFAERPEGSVSTLKIQRTQQEDSAVYLCASSLTRPGGSNQPQHFGDGTRLSIL.